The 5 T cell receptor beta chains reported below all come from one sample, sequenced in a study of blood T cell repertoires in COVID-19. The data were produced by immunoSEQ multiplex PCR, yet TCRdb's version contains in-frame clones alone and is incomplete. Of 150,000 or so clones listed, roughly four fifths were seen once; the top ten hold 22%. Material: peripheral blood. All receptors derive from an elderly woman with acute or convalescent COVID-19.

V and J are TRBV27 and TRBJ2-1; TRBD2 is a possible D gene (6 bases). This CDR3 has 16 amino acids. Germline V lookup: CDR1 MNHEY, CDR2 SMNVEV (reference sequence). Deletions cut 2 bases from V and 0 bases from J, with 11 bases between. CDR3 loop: CASSLKYGSSYNEQFF. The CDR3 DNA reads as TGTGCCAGCAGTTTAAAATACGGGAGCTCCTACAATGAGCAGTTCTTC.

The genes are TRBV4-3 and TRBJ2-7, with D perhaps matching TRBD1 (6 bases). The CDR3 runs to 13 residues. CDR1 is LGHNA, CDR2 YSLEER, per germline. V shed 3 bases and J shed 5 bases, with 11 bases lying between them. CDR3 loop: CASSQAWGHEQYF. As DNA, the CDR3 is TGCGCCAGCAGCCAGGCATGGGGGCACGAGCAGTACTTC.

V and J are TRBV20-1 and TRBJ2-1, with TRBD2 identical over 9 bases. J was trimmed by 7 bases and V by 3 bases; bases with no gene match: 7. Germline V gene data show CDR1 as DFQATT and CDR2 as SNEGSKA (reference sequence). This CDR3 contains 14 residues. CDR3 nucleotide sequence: TGCAGTGCTAGTTTAGCGGGAGCTTTTAATGAGCAGTTCTTC. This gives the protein CSASLAGAFNEQFF.

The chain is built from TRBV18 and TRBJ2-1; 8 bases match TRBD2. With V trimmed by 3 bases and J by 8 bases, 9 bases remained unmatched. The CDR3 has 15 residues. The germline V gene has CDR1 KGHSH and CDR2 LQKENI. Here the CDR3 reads CASSPFERESHEQFF. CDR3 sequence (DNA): TGTGCCAGCTCACCCTTCGAGCGGGAGTCCCATGAGCAGTTCTTC.

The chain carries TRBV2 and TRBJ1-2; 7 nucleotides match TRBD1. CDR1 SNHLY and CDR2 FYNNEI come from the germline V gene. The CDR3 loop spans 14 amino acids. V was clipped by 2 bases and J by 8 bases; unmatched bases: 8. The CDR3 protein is CASSENEGAHGYTF. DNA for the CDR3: TGTGCCAGCAGTGAAAACGAGGGGGCGCACGGCTACACCTTC.